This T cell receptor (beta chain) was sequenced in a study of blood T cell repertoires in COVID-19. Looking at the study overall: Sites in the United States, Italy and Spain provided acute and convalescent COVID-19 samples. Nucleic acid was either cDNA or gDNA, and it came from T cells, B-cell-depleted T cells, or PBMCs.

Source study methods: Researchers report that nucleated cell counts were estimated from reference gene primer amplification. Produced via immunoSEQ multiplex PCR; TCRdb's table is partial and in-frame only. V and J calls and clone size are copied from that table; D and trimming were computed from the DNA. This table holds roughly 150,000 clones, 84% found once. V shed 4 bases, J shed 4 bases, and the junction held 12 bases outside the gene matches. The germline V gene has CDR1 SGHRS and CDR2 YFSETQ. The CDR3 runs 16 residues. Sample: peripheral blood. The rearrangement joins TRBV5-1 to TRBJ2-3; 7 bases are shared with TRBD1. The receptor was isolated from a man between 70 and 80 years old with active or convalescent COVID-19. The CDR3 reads CASSKLGVRGSDTQYF. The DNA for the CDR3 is TGCGCCAGCAGCAAGCTTGGTGTCAGGGGGTCAGATACGCAGTATTTT.